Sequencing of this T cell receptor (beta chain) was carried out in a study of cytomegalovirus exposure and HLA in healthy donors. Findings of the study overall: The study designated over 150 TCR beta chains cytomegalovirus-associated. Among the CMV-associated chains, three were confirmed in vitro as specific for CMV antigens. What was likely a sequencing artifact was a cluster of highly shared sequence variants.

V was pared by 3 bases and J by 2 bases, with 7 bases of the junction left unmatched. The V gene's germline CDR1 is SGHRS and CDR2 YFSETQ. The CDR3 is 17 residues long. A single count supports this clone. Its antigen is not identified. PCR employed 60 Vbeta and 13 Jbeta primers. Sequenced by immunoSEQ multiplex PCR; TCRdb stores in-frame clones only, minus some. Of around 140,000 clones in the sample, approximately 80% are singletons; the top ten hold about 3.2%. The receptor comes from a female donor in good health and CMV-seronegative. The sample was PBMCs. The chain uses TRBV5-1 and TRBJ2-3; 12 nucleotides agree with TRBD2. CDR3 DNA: TGCGCCAGCAGCTCCGCTAGCGGGGGGGCCTCCACAGATACGCAGTATTTT. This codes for CASSSASGGASTDTQYF.